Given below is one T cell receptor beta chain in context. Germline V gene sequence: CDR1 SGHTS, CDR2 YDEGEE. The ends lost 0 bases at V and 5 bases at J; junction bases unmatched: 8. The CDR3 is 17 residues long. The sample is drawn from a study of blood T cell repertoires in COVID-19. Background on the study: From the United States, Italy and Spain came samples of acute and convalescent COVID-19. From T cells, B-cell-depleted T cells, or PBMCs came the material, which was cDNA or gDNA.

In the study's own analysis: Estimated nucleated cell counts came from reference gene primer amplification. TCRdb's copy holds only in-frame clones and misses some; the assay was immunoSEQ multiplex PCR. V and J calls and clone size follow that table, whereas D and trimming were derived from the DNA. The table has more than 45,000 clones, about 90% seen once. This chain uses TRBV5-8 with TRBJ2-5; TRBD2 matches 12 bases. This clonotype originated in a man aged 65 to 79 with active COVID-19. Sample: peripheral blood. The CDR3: CASSLGSSTSGGETQYF. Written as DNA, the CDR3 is TGTGCCAGCAGCTTGGGGTCCTCTACTAGCGGGGGGGAGACCCAGTACTTC.